This T cell receptor (beta chain) was sequenced in a study of blood T cell repertoires in COVID-19. Study-level background: Nucleic acid was either cDNA or gDNA, and it came from T cells, B-cell-depleted T cells, or PBMCs.

The ends were cut back, 5 bases at V and 0 bases at J, with 14 bases in the middle. Germline V CDR1 and CDR2: SEHNR, FQNEAQ (reference sequence). This CDR3 contains 15 residues. Cohort placement rested on clinical history that participants reported themselves. Authors' data handling: It was from reference gene primer amplification that nucleated cell counts were estimated. The repertoire was sequenced with immunoSEQ multiplex PCR; TCRdb's copy has only in-frame clones and lacks some. V, J and clone size are those of that table, while D and trimming were read from the DNA. The repertoire includes about 300,000 clones, 70% to 90% of them detected once, and about 4.6% sits in the top ten.

The chain links TRBV7-9 to TRBJ2-7; a weak D match, TRBD2 (6 bases). The origin of this receptor is a man aged 25-45 years who had recovered from COVID-19. Sequencing was done on a sample of PBMCs or T cells enriched from blood (not recorded which). The CDR3 protein is CASSQRDGSSYEQYF. The DNA of the CDR3 is TGTGCCAGCAGCCAACGGGACGGGAGCTCCTACGAGCAGTACTTC.